This T cell receptor beta chain was captured by sequencing in a study of T cell changes during pregnancy in multiple sclerosis. TCRdb's copy holds only in-frame clones and misses some; the assay was immunoSEQ multiplex PCR. Of approximately 43,000 clones in the sample, around 84% were seen once. This clone rates as medium-sized (0.01 to 0.1%). Germline lookup yields CDR1 SGHVS and CDR2 FQNEAQ. The CDR3 extends over 14 amino acids. With V trimmed by 3 bases and J by 8 bases, 4 bases remained unmatched. The rearrangement uses TRBV7-8 and TRBJ1-6, with 7 bases that match TRBD1. The source of this sequence is a female donor with multiple sclerosis, enrolled in a pregnancy study. The material sequenced was CD4+ T cells from peripheral blood mononuclear cells, taken before pregnancy. The CDR3, as DNA: TGTGCCAGCAGCTTCAGGGGGAAGGATTCACCCCTCCACTTT. It encodes CASSFRGKDSPLHF.